The clone carrying this T cell receptor (beta chain) was found many times. Its target is unknown. The data were taken from a study of T cell repertoires in cytomegalovirus infection. Study-wide context: Both recently identified HLA-C-restricted and well-studied HLA-B-restricted CMV epitopes were used in the study. The public TCR beta signatures pointed to both CMV infection and matching HLA type. Study outcomes and limitations: Summed public TCR beta family frequency identified CMV carriers bearing the relevant HLA. Dominating the ex vivo response were TCR beta clonotypes that were CMV-specific and HLA-C-restricted.

TCRdb re-called the reads through MiXCR, storing one row per CDR3 protein. The sample has roughly 220,000 distinct CDR3 sequences, 30% to 45% seen once. Specimen: CD8+ T cells from cultured PBMCs, collected from culture after CMV antigen stimulation. This receptor was taken from a human donor in good health (CMV status not recorded). Some clones in this sample may be carry-over from other donors' samples.

The CDR3 region has the DNA TGTGCCAGCAGTTCGACAGGGGGCTATGGCTACACCTTC. Protein: CASSSTGGYGYTF. The chain uses TRBV7-3 and TRBJ1-2; 9 nucleotides align to TRBD1. The germline V gene encodes CDR1 SGHTA and CDR2 FQGTGA. V dropped 6 bases and J dropped 4; count of bases not matched to a gene: 3. The CDR3 is 13 amino acids. The complete variable domain, with remaining parts taken from reference TRBV7-3 and TRBJ1-2, reads GAGVSQTPSNKVTEKGKYVELRCDPISGHTALYWYRQSLGQGPEFLIYFQGTGAADDSGLPNDRFFAVRPEGSVSTLKIQRTERGDSAVYLCASSSTGGYGYTFGSGTRLTVV.